This T cell receptor beta chain was recorded in a study of regulatory T cells in long-lasting Graves disease. Study in general: To qualify as persistent, Graves' disease required over 5 years of antithyroid drugs with positive TSH receptor antibodies.

To make TCR beta libraries, researchers used iRepertoire HTBI primers and Arm-PCR of CDR3 regions. In TCRdb, the multiplex PCR reads were re-called with MiXCR into one record per CDR3 protein. The table lists roughly 500,000 distinct CDR3 sequences, 20% to 25% of them singletons. Time point reported: persistent/refractory GD, antithyroid drugs over 5 years with positive TRAb. The authors made the TCR library using RNA they extracted from PBMCs. From germline, CDR1 is LGHDT and CDR2 YNNKEL (reference sequence). The CDR3 loop spans 12 amino acids. V gave up 4 bases and J gave up 12 bases; unmatched junction bases: 5. At least ten counts were recorded for this clonotype. Its antigen is still unknown. Points from the study as a whole: Thyroid tissue was not sampled; only peripheral blood was. Patients with persistent disease shared 2,900 or so public clonotypes, outpacing the 900 to 1,000 shared by new patients.

This clonotype was sampled from a female donor with Graves disease. The J gene is TRBJ1-4, the V gene TRBV3-1; 7 positions agree with TRBD1. The sample in question was peripheral blood mononuclear cells (PBMCs), obtained when the disease was refractory, from a patient treated with antithyroid drugs. Here the CDR3 reads CASSLLQGELFF. DNA for the CDR3: TGTGCCAGCAGCCTCCTTCAGGGGGAACTGTTTTTT.